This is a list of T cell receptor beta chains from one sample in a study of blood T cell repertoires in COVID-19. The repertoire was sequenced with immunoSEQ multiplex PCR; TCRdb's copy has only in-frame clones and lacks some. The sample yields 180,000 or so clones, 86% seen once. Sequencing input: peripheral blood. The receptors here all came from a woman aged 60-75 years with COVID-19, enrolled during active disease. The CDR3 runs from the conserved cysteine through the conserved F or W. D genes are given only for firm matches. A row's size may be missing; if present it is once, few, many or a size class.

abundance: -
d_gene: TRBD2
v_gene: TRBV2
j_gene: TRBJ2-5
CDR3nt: TGTGCCAGCAGCCCCCGTTTAGCGGGACTAGTAGAGACCCAGTACTTC
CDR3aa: CASSPRLAGLVETQYF

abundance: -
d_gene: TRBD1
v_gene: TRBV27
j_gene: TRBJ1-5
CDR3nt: TGTGCCAGCAGTGATGACAGGGGAGTTGGTCAGCCCCAGCATTTT
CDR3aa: CASSDDRGVGQPQHF

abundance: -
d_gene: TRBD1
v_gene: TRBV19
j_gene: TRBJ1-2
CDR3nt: TGTGCCACCGGAGGACAGGGGGTTGTTCTTGGCTACACCTTC
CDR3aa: CATGGQGVVLGYTF

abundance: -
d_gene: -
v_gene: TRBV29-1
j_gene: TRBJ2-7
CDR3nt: TGCAGCGTGAGGGTCGGGATTATTACCTACGAGCAGTACTTC
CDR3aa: CSVRVGIITYEQYF

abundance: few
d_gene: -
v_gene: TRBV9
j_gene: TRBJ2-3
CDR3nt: TGTGCCAGCAGCGGTAGCCAGCGGTCTGGATTGGATACGCAGTATTTT
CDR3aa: CASSGSQRSGLDTQYF

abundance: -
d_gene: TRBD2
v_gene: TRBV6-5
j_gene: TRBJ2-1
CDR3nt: TGTGCCAGCAGAACGCAGACTAGCGGGAGAACTGAGCAGTTCTTC
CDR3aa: CASRTQTSGRTEQFF

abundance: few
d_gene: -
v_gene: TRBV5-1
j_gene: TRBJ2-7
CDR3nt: TGCGCCAGCAGCTTGGCCGGGACATCTCACGAGCAGTACTTC
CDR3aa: CASSLAGTSHEQYF

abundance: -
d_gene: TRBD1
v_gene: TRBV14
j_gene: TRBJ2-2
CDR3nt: TGTGCCAGCAGCCAAGATGGAAGACAGGGGGGCGGCACCGGGGAGCTGTTTTTT
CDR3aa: CASSQDGRQGGGTGELFF

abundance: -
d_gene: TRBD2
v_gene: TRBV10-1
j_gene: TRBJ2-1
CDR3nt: TGCGCCAGCAGACGTAGCGGGAGGGCCGCGAATGAGCAGTTCTTC
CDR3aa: CASRRSGRAANEQFF

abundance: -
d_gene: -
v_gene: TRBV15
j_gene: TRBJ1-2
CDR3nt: TGTGCCACCAGCCCGGTGGGGGGGACTGGCTACACCTTC
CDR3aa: CATSPVGGTGYTF

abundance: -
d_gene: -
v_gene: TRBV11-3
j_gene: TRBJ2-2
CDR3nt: TGTGCCAGCAGCCTTGACCCACAGGGTAGACCAGACACCGGGGAGCTGTTTTTT
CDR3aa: CASSLDPQGRPDTGELFF

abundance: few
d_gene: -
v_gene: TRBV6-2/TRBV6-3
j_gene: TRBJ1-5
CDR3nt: TGTGCCAGCAGTTACTCGGGCTCATTAGTGGGTCAGCCCCAGCATTTT
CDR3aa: CASSYSGSLVGQPQHF

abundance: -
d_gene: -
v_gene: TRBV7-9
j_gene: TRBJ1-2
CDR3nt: TGTGCCAGCAGCCCTTGGGAGACCCTTCGGGAGATATATGGCTACACCTTC
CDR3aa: CASSPWETLREIYGYTF

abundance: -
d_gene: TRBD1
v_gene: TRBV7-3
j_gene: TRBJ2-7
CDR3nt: TGTGCCAGCAGCTTACAGGGACAGGACGAGCAGTACTTC
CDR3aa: CASSLQGQDEQYF

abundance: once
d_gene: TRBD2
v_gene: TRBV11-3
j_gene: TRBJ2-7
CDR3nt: TGTGCCAGCAGCTTAGACCCCCGGGACTACCTCTCCTACGAGCAGTACTTC
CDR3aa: CASSLDPRDYLSYEQYF

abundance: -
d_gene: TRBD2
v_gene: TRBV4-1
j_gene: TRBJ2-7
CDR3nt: TGCGCCAGCAGCCAAGATACCGGGAGGGAGCAGTACTTC
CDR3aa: CASSQDTGREQYF

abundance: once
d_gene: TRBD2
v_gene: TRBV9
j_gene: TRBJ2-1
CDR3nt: TGTGCCAGCAGCGCTAGCGGGAGCTCCTACAATGAGCAGTTCTTC
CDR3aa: CASSASGSSYNEQFF

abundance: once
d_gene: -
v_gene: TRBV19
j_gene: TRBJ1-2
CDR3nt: TGTGCCAGTAGTACCCTACAGCTTAACTATGGCTACACCTTC
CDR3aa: CASSTLQLNYGYTF

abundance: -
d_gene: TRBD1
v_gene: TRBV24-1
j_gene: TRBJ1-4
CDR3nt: TGTGCCACCAGTGAACCTGGACAGGCGGGAGGGGAAAAACTGTTTTTT
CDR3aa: CATSEPGQAGGEKLFF

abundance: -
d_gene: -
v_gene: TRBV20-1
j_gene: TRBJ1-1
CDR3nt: TGCAGTGCTCCAGGGATCACTGAAGCTTTCTTT
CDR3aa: CSAPGITEAFF

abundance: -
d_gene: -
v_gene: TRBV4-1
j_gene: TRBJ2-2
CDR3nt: TGCGCCAGCAGCCAAGGGGGGGTACCGAACACCGGGGAGCTGTTTTTT
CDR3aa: CASSQGGVPNTGELFF

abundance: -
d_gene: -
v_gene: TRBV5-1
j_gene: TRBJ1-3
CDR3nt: TGCGCCAGCAGCTTTCTGGGGGCAACTGGAAACACCATATATTTT
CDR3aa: CASSFLGATGNTIYF

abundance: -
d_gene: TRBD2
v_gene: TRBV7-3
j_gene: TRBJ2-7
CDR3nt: TGTGCCAGCAGCTTAACGGCGCTAGCGGGAGGCGAGCAGTACTTC
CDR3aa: CASSLTALAGGEQYF

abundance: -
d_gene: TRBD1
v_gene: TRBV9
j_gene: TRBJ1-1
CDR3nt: TGTGCCAGCAGCGTAGGAGGGGGCAAAGCTTTCTTT
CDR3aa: CASSVGGGKAFF

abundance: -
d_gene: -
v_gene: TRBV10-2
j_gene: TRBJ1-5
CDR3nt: TGCGCCAGCAGTGAGCAGGGTCCCCTTAGCAATCAGCCCCAGCATTTT
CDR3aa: CASSEQGPLSNQPQHF

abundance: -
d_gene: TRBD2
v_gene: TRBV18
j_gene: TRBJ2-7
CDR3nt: TGTGCCAGCTCAGCCGGGACTAGCGCTTACGAGCAGTACTTC
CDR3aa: CASSAGTSAYEQYF

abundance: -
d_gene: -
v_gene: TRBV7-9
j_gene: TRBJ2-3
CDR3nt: TGTGCCAGCAGCTTAGGGGGCTATAGTAGGGATACGCAGTATTTT
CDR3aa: CASSLGGYSRDTQYF

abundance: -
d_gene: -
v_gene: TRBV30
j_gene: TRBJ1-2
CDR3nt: TGTGCCTTAACAGGGTCGGGCACCTATGGCTACACCTTC
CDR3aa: CALTGSGTYGYTF

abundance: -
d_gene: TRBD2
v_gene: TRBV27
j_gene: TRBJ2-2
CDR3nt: TGTGCCAGCAGGCCTAAGGGACTAGCGGACACCGGGGAGCTGTTTTTT
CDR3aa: CASRPKGLADTGELFF

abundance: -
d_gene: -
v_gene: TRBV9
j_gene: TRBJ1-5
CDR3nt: TGTGCCAGCAGCCGCGGGGGGTCCGATCAGCCCCAGCATTTT
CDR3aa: CASSRGGSDQPQHF

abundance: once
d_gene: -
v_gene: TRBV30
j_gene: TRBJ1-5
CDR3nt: TGTGCCTGGAGTACAGGGAATAGCAATCAGCCCCAGCATTTT
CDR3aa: CAWSTGNSNQPQHF

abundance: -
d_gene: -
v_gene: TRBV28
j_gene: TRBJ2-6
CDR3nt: TGTGCCAGCAGTCCCCACCAGGGTACTGGGGCCAACGTCCTGACTTTC
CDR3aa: CASSPHQGTGANVLTF

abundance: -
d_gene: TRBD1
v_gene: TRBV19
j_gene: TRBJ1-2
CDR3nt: TGTGCCAGTAGAAAGCTAGGACAGGGAGGGGACTATGGCTACACCTTC
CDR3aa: CASRKLGQGGDYGYTF

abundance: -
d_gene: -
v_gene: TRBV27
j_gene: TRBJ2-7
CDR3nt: TGTGCCAGCACTACAGAGATCAGGGGCCCCTCCCGCGAGCAGTACTTC
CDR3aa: CASTTEIRGPSREQYF

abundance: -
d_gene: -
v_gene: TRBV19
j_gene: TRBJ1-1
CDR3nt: TGTGCCAGTAGTATTCGGCAGGGGGAAGCTTTCTTT
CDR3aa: CASSIRQGEAFF

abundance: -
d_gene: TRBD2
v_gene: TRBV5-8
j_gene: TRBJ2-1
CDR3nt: TGTGCCAGCAGCCCAGGGGCTAGCGGGTACAATGAGCAGTTCTTC
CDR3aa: CASSPGASGYNEQFF

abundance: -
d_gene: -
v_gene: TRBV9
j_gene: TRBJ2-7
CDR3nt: TGTGCCAGCAGCGTAAAGGGGCCCCCCTACGAGCAGTACTTC
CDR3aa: CASSVKGPPYEQYF